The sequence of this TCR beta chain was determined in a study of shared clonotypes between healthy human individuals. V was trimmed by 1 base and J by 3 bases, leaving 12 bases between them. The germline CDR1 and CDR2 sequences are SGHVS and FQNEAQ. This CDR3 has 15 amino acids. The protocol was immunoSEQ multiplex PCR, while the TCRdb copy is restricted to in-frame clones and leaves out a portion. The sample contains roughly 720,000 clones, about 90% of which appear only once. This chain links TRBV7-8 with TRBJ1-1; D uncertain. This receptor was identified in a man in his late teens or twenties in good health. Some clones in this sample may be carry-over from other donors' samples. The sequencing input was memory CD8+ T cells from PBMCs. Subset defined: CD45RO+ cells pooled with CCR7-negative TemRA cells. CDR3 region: CASSLDTGGDTEAFF. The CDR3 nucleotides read TGTGCCAGCAGCTTAGACACGGGAGGTGACACTGAAGCTTTCTTT.